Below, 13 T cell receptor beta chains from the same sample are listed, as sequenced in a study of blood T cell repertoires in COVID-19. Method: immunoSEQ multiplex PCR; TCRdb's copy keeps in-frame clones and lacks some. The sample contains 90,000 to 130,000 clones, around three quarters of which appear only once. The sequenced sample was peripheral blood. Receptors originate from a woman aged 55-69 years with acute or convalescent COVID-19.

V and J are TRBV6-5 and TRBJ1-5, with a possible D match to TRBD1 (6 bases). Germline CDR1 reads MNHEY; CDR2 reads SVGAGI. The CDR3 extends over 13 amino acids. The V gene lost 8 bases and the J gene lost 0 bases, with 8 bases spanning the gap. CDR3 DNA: TGTGCCAGCGGACAGTATAGCAATCAGCCCCAGCATTTT. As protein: CASGQYSNQPQHF.

The CDR3 DNA reads as TGTGCCAGCAGTCTTTTCGGGACAGGCACAGATACGCAGTATTTT. The encoded protein is CASSLFGTGTDTQYF. J is TRBJ2-3 and V is TRBV6-5; 7 bases are a match to TRBD1. V trimming: 5 bases; J trimming: 1 base; junction bases outside the gene matches: 6. CDR1 is MNHEY and CDR2 is SVGAGI in the germline V gene. This CDR3 contains 15 residues.

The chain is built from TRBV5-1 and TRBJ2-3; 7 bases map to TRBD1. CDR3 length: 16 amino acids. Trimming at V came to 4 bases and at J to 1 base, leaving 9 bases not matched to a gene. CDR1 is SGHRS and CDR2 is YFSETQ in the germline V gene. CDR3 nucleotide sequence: TGCGCCAGCAGCCCTGAGGGGGCAGGGGGCACAGATACGCAGTATTTT. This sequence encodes CASSPEGAGGTDTQYF.

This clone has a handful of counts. The CDR3 DNA follows: TGCGCCAGCAGCAACTCACAGGGATATAATGAAAAACTGTTTTTT. It is translated as CASSNSQGYNEKLFF. The rearrangement joins TRBV5-1 to TRBJ1-4, with a tentative D call TRBD1 (6 bases). Germline V gene data show CDR1 as SGHRS and CDR2 as YFSETQ. This CDR3 spans 15 amino acids. Trimming removed 4 bases from V and 4 bases from J, with 14 bases in between.

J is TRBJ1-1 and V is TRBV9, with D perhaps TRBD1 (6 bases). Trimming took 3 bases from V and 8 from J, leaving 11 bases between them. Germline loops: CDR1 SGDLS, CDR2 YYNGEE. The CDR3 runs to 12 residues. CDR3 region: CASSALTGEAFF. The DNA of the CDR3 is TGTGCCAGCAGCGCTCTTACAGGGGAAGCTTTCTTT. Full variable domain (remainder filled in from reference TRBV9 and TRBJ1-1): DSGVTQTPKHLITATGQRVTLRCSPRSGDLSVYWYQQSLDQGLQFLIQYYNGEERAKGNILERFSAQQFPDLHSELNLSSLELGDSALYFCASSALTGEAFFGQGTRLTVV.

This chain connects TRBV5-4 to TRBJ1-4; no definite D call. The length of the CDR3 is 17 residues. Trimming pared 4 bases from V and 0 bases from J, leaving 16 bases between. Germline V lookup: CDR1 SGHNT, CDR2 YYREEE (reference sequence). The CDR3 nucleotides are TGTGCCAGCAGCCCGCGAGGAGCAACTGCAACTAATGAAAAACTGTTTTTT. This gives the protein CASSPRGATATNEKLFF. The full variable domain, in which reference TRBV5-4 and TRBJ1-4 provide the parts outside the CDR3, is ETGVTQSPTHLIKTRGQQVTLRCSSQSGHNTVSWYQQALGQGPQFIFQYYREEENGRGNFPPRFSGLQFPNYSSELNVNALELDDSALYLCASSPRGATATNEKLFFGSGTQLSVL.

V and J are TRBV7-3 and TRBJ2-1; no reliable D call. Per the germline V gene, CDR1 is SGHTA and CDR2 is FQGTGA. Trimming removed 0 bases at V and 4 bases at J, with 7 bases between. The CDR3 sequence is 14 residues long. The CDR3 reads CASSLTSTYNEQFF. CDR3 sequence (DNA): TGTGCCAGCAGCTTAACGTCTACTTACAATGAGCAGTTCTTC.

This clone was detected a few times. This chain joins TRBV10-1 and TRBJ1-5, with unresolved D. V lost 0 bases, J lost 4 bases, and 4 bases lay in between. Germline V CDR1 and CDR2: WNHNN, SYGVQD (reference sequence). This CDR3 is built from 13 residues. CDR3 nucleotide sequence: TGCGCCAGCAGTGAGTCCGGGAATCAGCCCCAGCATTTT. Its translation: CASSESGNQPQHF.

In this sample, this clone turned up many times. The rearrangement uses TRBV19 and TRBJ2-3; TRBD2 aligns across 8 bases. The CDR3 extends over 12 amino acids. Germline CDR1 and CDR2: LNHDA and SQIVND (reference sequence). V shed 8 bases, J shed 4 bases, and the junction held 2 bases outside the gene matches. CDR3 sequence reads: CASHSGADTQYF. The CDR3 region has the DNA TGTGCCAGTCATAGCGGGGCAGATACGCAGTATTTT.

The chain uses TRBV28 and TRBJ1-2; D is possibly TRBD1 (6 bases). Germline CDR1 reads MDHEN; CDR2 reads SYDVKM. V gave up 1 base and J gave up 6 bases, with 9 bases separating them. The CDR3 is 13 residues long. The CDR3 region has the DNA TGTGCCAGCAGTTTATCGCAGGGGAATGGCTACACCTTC. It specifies CASSLSQGNGYTF.

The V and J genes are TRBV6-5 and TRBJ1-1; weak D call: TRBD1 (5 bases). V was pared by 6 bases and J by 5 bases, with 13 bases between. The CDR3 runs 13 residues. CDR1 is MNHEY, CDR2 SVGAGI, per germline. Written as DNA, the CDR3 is TGTGCCAGCAGGATTGACAGAGATACTGAAGCTTTCTTT. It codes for CASRIDRDTEAFF.

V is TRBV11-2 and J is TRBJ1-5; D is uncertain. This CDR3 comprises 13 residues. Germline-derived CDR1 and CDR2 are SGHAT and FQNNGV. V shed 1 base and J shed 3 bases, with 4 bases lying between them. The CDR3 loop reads CASSLAYNQPQHF. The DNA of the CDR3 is TGTGCCAGCAGCTTAGCTTACAATCAGCCCCAGCATTTT.

CDR3 in amino acids: CSVAAGGWGEQYF. DNA of the CDR3: TGCAGCGTTGCTGCAGGGGGCTGGGGCGAGCAGTACTTC. V and J are TRBV29-1 and TRBJ2-7, with 8 bases aligning to TRBD1. CDR1 is SQVTM, CDR2 ANQGSEA, per germline. V trimming: 4 bases; J trimming: 6 bases; junction bases outside the gene matches: 8. The CDR3 length is 13 residues.